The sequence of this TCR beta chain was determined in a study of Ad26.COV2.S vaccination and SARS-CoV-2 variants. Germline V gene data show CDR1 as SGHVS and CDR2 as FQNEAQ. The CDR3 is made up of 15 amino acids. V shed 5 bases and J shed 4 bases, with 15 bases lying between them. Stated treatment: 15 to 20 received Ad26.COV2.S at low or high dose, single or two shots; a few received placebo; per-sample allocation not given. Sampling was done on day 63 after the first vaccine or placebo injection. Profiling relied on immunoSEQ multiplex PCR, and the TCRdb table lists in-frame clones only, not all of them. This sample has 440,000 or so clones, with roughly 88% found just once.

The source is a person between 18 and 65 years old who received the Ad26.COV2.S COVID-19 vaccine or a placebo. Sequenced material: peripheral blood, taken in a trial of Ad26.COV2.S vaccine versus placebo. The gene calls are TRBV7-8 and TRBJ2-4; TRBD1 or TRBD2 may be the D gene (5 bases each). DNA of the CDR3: TGTGCCAGCAGCCCGGATGGGACGCGGAAAAACATTCAGTACTTC. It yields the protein CASSPDGTRKNIQYF.